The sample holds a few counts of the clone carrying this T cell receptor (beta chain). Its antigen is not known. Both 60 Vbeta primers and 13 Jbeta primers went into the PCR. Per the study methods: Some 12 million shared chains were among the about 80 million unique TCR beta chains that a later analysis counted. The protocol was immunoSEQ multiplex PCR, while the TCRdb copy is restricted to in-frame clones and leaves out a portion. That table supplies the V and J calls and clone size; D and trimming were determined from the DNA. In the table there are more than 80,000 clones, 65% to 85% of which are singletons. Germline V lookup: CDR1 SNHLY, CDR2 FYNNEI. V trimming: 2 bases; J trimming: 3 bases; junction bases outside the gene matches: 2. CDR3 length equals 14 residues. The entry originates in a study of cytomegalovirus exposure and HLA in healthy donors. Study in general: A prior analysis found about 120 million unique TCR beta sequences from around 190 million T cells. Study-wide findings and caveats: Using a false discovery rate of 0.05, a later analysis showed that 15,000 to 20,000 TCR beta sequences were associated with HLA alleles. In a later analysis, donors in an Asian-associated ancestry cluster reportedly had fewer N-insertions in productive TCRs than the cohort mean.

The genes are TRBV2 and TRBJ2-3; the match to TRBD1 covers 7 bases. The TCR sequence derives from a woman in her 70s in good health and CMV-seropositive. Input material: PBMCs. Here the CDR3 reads CASSERGHTDTQYF. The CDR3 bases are TGTGCCAGCAGTGAAAGGGGGCATACAGATACGCAGTATTTT.